The clone carrying this TCR beta chain came up a few times. Its antigen is still unknown. The sample comes from a study of OX40 agonist ivuxolimab in advanced cancers. About the research overall: Patients in the trial were receiving intravenous ivuxolimab every 2 weeks, at doses of 0.01 to 10 mg/kg. Age averaged about 62 years (range roughly 23 to 79), and about 86% were male. Findings of the study overall: Low clonal expansion, among the lowest seen, marked partial responders at 0.1-3.0 mg/kg.

Measured with immunoSEQ multiplex PCR; TCRdb has only the in-frame clones, and not every one. The table has tens of thousands of clones, 83% seen once. V was pared by 3 bases and J by 10 bases, with 12 bases of the junction left unmatched. CDR3 size: 15 residues. Germline CDR1 and CDR2: SNHLY and FYNNEI. Sample: CD4+ or CD8+ T cells sorted from blood, taken in a trial of the OX40 agonist ivuxolimab. The chain couples TRBV2 to TRBJ2-1; 7 bases match TRBD2. The receptor comes from an adult with an advanced solid tumor such as melanoma, head and neck, liver or kidney cancer. The CDR3 region has the DNA TGTGCCAGCAGTGAGGGGAACCTTATGCGGGAGGAGCAGTTCTTC. It translates to CASSEGNLMREEQFF.